Below, one T cell receptor beta chain is given with its context. The entry originates in a study of cytotoxic CD8 clonotypes in ibrutinib-treated CLL. V gave up 3 bases and J gave up 0 bases, with 12 bases separating them. This CDR3 is 15 amino acids long. Per the germline V gene, CDR1 is KGHSH and CDR2 is LQKENI. Only in-frame clones appear in the TCRdb table, and some are missing; sequencing was by immunoSEQ multiplex PCR. The sample holds 190,000 or so clones, around three quarters seen once. Sequenced material: PBMCs, taken after 24 months of ibrutinib treatment. The genes are TRBV18 and TRBJ2-7; D is undetermined. The receptor was derived from a human donor with chronic lymphocytic leukemia. For the CDR3, the DNA is TGTGCCAGCTCACCCGTCGAGAGGAACTCCTACGAGCAGTACTTC. Translated, it gives CASSPVERNSYEQYF.